The 28 T cell receptor beta chains presented below share a single source sample, sequenced in a study of metastatic and nonmetastatic thyroid tumors. Patients were all untreated before their thyroid surgery. TCRdb re-called the PCR reads with MiXCR. The data hold approximately 37,000 clones, with about 21% observed a single time. Sample: tumor tissue. The receptors stem from a male donor with papillary thyroid cancer or a benign thyroid nodule (not recorded which). Some clones in this sample may be carry-over from other donors' samples.

J is TRBJ2-7 and V is TRBV5-1; tentatively, D is TRBD1 (6 bases). V lost 5 bases and J lost 5, with 11 bases in between. CDR3 size: 12 residues. Germline V gene data show CDR1 as SGHRS and CDR2 as YFSETQ. Here the CDR3 DNA reads TGCGCCAGCAGTTACAGGGCGGACGAGCAGTACTTC. Translated: CASSYRADEQYF.

This clone has a handful of counts. The chain has TRBV6-1 and TRBJ2-7; D is undetermined. The CDR3 totals 12 residues. CDR1 and CDR2 from the germline V gene are MNHNS and SASEGT. The germline V and J ends were trimmed by 9 bases and 5 bases, with 14 bases remaining between them. This CDR3 is CASRPYTHEQYF. The CDR3, as DNA: TGTGCCAGTCGGCCCTATACCCACGAGCAGTACTTC.

The V gene is TRBV5-1, the J gene TRBJ2-2; D unclear. Germline loops: CDR1 SGHRS, CDR2 YFSETQ. V was shortened by 4 bases and J by 7 bases, with 17 bases between the two germline ends. CDR3 size: 15 residues. The CDR3 spells CASSLQLELSGELFF. CDR3 DNA sequence: TGCGCCAGCAGCCTCCAGCTGGAGTTGAGCGGGGAGCTGTTTTTT. Full variable domain (outside the CDR3, taken from reference TRBV5-1 and TRBJ2-2): KAGVTQTPRYLIKTRGQQVTLSCSPISGHRSVSWYQQTPGQGLQFLFEYFSETQRNKGNFPGRFSGRQFSNSRSEMNVSTLELGDSALYLCASSLQLELSGELFFGEGSRLTVL.

The chain couples TRBV12-3 or TRBV12-4 to TRBJ1-2, with 10 nucleotides matching TRBD1. Germline trimming cut 6 bases from V and 6 bases from J; bases unmatched to any gene: 7. The CDR3 covers 14 residues. Written as DNA, the CDR3 is TGTGCCAGCAGACCCGGGACAGGGGCTAATGGCTACACCTTC. Its protein is CASRPGTGANGYTF.

This clone was counted at least ten times. The chain couples TRBV11-2 to TRBJ2-3; D is perhaps TRBD2 (5 bases). This CDR3 comprises 15 residues. V was cut by 1 base and J by 3 bases, with 11 bases left in between. Germline V gene data show CDR1 as SGHAT and CDR2 as FQNNGV. CDR3 sequence (DNA): TGTGCCAGCAGCTTAGGGCGACCGGGAACAGATACGCAGTATTTT. Its translation is CASSLGRPGTDTQYF.

V and J are TRBV6-6 and TRBJ2-1; D is perhaps TRBD1 (5 bases). V was clipped by 2 bases and J by 9 bases, with 14 bases between them. The CDR3 has 14 amino acids. Germline V CDR1 and CDR2: MNHNY, SVGAGI (reference sequence). CDR3 sequence: CASSYPALQVEQFF. DNA for the CDR3: TGTGCCAGCAGTTACCCAGCCCTACAGGTTGAGCAGTTCTTC.

This clone is medium-sized within its sample. The rearrangement uses TRBV2 and TRBJ2-7; 8 bases fit TRBD1. V lost 6 bases, J lost 6 bases, and 10 bases stayed unmatched. This CDR3 spans 14 amino acids. Per the germline V gene, CDR1 is SNHLY and CDR2 is FYNNEI. The CDR3 coding sequence is TGTGCCAGCAGAGAGACAGGGGAAAAACGCGAGCAGTACTTC. Protein: CASRETGEKREQYF.

By sample fraction, this clone is medium-sized. The chain combines TRBV6-1 with TRBJ2-1; unclear D gene. Germline V CDR1 and CDR2: MNHNS, SASEGT. Trimming shortened V by 6 bases and J by 4 bases, and 4 bases separated the two germline ends. This CDR3 spans 11 amino acids. The CDR3 loop is CASRYYNEQFF. Written as DNA, the CDR3 is TGTGCCAGCAGATATTACAATGAGCAGTTCTTC.

By share, this clone counts as medium-sized (0.01 to 0.1%). The same CDR3 also results from other DNA sequences found in this sample. The rearrangement joins TRBV27 to TRBJ2-2; possibly TRBD1 or TRBD2 for D (5 bases each). The CDR3 covers 14 residues. V lost 3 bases to trimming and J lost 5 bases, with 10 bases between them. The germline V gene has CDR1 MNHEY and CDR2 SMNVEV (reference sequence). The CDR3, as DNA: TGTGCCAGCAGTTTTGCGAGGGGTACCGGGGAGCTGTTTTTT. Protein product: CASSFARGTGELFF.

This clone was seen at least ten times. The CDR3 DNA reads as TGCAGTGCTAGACACGCAGGGGGTGGGGGCACAGGGCAGTTCTTC. Translated, it gives CSARHAGGGGTGQFF. The genes are TRBV20-1 and TRBJ2-1; TRBD1 matches 7 bases. Germline V CDR1 and CDR2: DFQATT, SNEGSKA (reference sequence). The ends lost 2 bases at V and 12 bases at J; junction bases unmatched: 16. This CDR3 is built from 15 residues.

This clone was observed at least ten times. The rearrangement joins TRBV3-1 to TRBJ1-1; D unclear. The germline V and J ends were trimmed by 0 bases and 5 bases, with 10 bases remaining between them. Germline values: CDR1 LGHDT, CDR2 YNNKEL (reference sequence). The CDR3 runs to 14 residues. The CDR3 region has the DNA TGTGCCAGCAGCCAAGACGGCTCGCGGACTGAAGCTTTCTTT. Translation gives CASSQDGSRTEAFF. The full variable domain, its missing parts supplied by reference TRBV3-1 and TRBJ1-1, is DTAVSQTPKYLVTQMGNDKSIKCEQNLGHDTMYWYKQDSKKFLKIMFSYNNKELIINETVPNRFSPKSPDKAHLNLHINSLELGDSAVYFCASSQDGSRTEAFFGQGTRLTVV.

This clone has more than one count but fewer than ten. V and J are TRBV12-3 or TRBV12-4 and TRBJ2-1, with 7 bases aligning to TRBD1. This CDR3 region has 15 residues. The J segment lost 10 bases and the V segment lost 5 bases, leaving 14 bases of the junction unmatched. The CDR3 DNA reads as TGTGCCAGCAGTAAGGTAGGAGACAGGGTCCGGGAGCAGTTCTTC. It encodes CASSKVGDRVREQFF.

This clone was found many times. The gene calls are TRBV4-1 and TRBJ1-5; D is unclear. Trimming stripped 1 base from V and 5 bases from J, with 9 bases between. The CDR3 spans 14 residues. Per germline, CDR1 MGHRA and CDR2 YSYEKL. Here the CDR3 reads CASSQGSFDQPQHF. The CDR3, as DNA: TGCGCCAGCAGCCAAGGCAGTTTCGATCAGCCCCAGCATTTT.

As concerns this clone: Because it lacks the conserved phenylalanine or tryptophan at the end, this CDR3 is likely a read error. V gene TRBV6-1 combines with J gene TRBJ2-7, with D tentatively TRBD1 (7 bases). The germline V gene has CDR1 MNHNS and CDR2 SASEGT. This CDR3 has 12 amino acids. The V and J ends lost 7 bases and 6 bases respectively, with 13 bases between them. In DNA form, the CDR3 reads TGTGCCAGCATCCGACAGGGAGGCGAGCAGTACCTC. Protein: CASIRQGGEQYL.

This clone appeared a few times. This chain joins TRBV28 and TRBJ2-7; weak D call: TRBD2 (5 bases). Germline CDR1 is MDHEN and CDR2 is SYDVKM. This CDR3 has 13 amino acids. The germline V and J ends were trimmed by 5 bases and 4 bases, with 12 bases remaining between them. As DNA, the CDR3 is TGTGCCAGCAGTAGAGGGTCCCCATACGAGCAGTACTTC. This translates into CASSRGSPYEQYF.

There are many counts of this clone. V and J are TRBV19 and TRBJ1-5, with 8 bases that match TRBD1. The J segment lost 3 bases and the V segment lost 6 bases, leaving 7 bases of the junction unmatched. The germline gives CDR1 LNHDA, CDR2 SQIVND (reference sequence). This CDR3 spans 15 amino acids. CDR3 loop: CASRAGTGHNQPQHF. The CDR3 nucleotides read TGTGCCAGTAGGGCGGGGACAGGACACAATCAGCCCCAGCATTTT.

The chain has TRBV9 and TRBJ2-2; 15 nucleotides align to TRBD2. The V gene's germline CDR1 is SGDLS and CDR2 YYNGEE. CDR3 size: 18 residues. V lost 4 bases, J lost 5 bases, and 9 bases stayed unmatched. This CDR3 is CASSPLGLAGGWTGELFF. CDR3 bases: TGTGCCAGCAGCCCCCTGGGACTAGCGGGAGGTTGGACCGGGGAGCTGTTTTTT. Full variable domain (remainder filled in from reference TRBV9 and TRBJ2-2): DSGVTQTPKHLITATGQRVTLRCSPRSGDLSVYWYQQSLDQGLQFLIQYYNGEERAKGNILERFSAQQFPDLHSELNLSSLELGDSALYFCASSPLGLAGGWTGELFFGEGSRLTVL.

The rearrangement links TRBV19 to TRBJ2-7, with D unclear. Trimming removed 3 bases from V and 3 bases from J, with 6 bases in between. The length of the CDR3 is 12 residues. CDR1 and CDR2 from the germline V gene are LNHDA and SQIVND (reference sequence). The CDR3 nucleotides read TGTGCCAGTAGTATGCCCTTCTACGAGCAGTACTTC. Its translation is CASSMPFYEQYF.

This clone was counted many times. The chain has TRBV20-1 and TRBJ1-6, with D perhaps matching TRBD1 (6 bases). Trimming shortened V by 6 bases and J by 7 bases, and 16 bases separated the two germline ends. Germline V CDR1 and CDR2: DFQATT, SNEGSKA (reference sequence). CDR3 length: 14 amino acids. The CDR3 nucleotides read TGCAGTGCAGGGGCACAGGGAGGAAATTCACCCCTCCACTTT. Translating gives CSAGAQGGNSPLHF.

By its share, this clone is medium-sized (0.01 to 0.1%). The V gene is TRBV27, the J gene TRBJ2-7, with TRBD2 matching 8 bases. V was clipped by 5 bases and J by 5 bases; unmatched bases: 8. The germline V gene encodes CDR1 MNHEY and CDR2 SMNVEV (reference sequence). CDR3 length: 14 residues. CDR3 amino acids: CASSTTGGINEQYF. For the CDR3, the DNA is TGTGCCAGCAGTACGACGGGGGGGATTAACGAGCAGTACTTC.

J is TRBJ1-6 and V is TRBV6-1; possibly TRBD1 for D (5 bases). This CDR3 contains 16 residues. Germline V gene lookup returns CDR1 MNHNS and CDR2 SASEGT. V lost 5 bases to trimming and J lost 5 bases, with 16 bases between them. CDR3 DNA: TGTGCCAGCAGTCCTACCTCGACAGTGAATAATTCACCCCTCCACTTT. Translation: CASSPTSTVNNSPLHF.

The J gene is TRBJ2-3, the V gene TRBV6-1, with TRBD1 as a possible D gene (6 bases). Trimming removed 7 bases from V and 5 bases from J, with 13 bases in between. The V gene's germline CDR1 is MNHNS and CDR2 SASEGT. CDR3 length: 13 amino acids. For the CDR3, the DNA is TGTGCCAGCATCCGCGGCAGGGGAGATACGCAGTATTTT. Translation: CASIRGRGDTQYF.

The sample holds many counts of this clone. J is TRBJ1-5 and V is TRBV10-2, with a weak D call TRBD1 (5 bases). The CDR3 is 15 residues long. Trimming removed 0 bases from V and 7 bases from J, with 13 bases in between. Per germline, CDR1 WSHSY and CDR2 SAAADI. In DNA form, the CDR3 reads TGCGCCAGCAGTGAGTCCAGGGACCAGTTACAGCCCCAGCATTTT. Translation: CASSESRDQLQPQHF.

The chain combines TRBV30 with TRBJ1-6; possibly TRBD1 for D (5 bases). Trimming pared 2 bases from V and 5 bases from J, leaving 10 bases between. Germline V gene sequence: CDR1 GTSNPN, CDR2 SVGIG (reference sequence). The CDR3 length is 14 residues. For the CDR3, the DNA is TGTGCCTGGAGTTCGTGGGGACATAATTCACCCCTCCACTTT. It specifies CAWSSWGHNSPLHF.

This clone was counted at least ten times. V is TRBV19 and J is TRBJ1-4; D is unresolved. Germline V lookup: CDR1 LNHDA, CDR2 SQIVND (reference sequence). The CDR3 contains 13 residues. V was trimmed by 8 bases and J by 4 bases, leaving 11 bases between them. The chain's CDR3 is CASSGRINEKLFF. CDR3 sequence (DNA): TGTGCCAGTTCTGGTCGGATTAATGAAAAACTGTTTTTT.

This clone occurred many times. The genes are TRBV20-1 and TRBJ2-2, with unresolved D. From germline, CDR1 is DFQATT and CDR2 SNEGSKA (reference sequence). The V and J ends lost 0 bases and 3 bases respectively, with 11 bases between them. The CDR3 runs to 15 residues. The CDR3 DNA sequence: TGCAGTGCTAGAGATGCGGCCTGGGACACCGGGGAGCTGTTTTTT. It is translated as CSARDAAWDTGELFF.

As regards this clone: The CDR3 does not end in the conserved phenylalanine or tryptophan, so this is likely a read error. The chain recombines TRBV30 with TRBJ1-1; the D gene is possibly TRBD1 (6 bases). CDR3 size: 12 residues. Germline-derived CDR1 and CDR2 are GTSNPN and SVGIG (reference sequence). The chain's CDR3 is CVCQGKNTKAFS. The CDR3 DNA reads TGTGTCTGCCAGGGGAAGAACACTAAAGCTTTCTCT.

By share, this clone ranks as medium-sized (0.01 to 0.1%). The genes are TRBV20-1 and TRBJ2-7; 7 bases are a match to TRBD1. CDR3 length: 14 amino acids. Looked up from germline, CDR1 is DFQATT and CDR2 is SNEGSKA (reference sequence). The V gene end was trimmed by 2 bases and the J gene end by 7 bases; junction bases not matched to a gene: 11. CDR3 nucleotide sequence: TGCAGTGCTAGAACAGGAGACAGGGATGGGGAGCAGTACTTC. It yields the protein CSARTGDRDGEQYF.